These 26 T cell receptor beta chains were sequenced from one sample in a study of T cells in Graves' hyperthyroidism and ophthalmopathy. Amplified TCR beta CDR3 regions came from RNA transcripts. TCR CDR3 regions were first amplified by RT-PCR with HTBI primers. TCRdb called the multiplex PCR reads again in MiXCR, with one record for every CDR3 protein. The data contain 610,000 or so distinct CDR3 sequences, roughly 46% of them singletons. The specimen was peripheral blood or thyroid tissue (not recorded which). The source is a woman under 30 with Graves' hyperthyroidism.

This chain's CDR3 is CASSYRDRYLHEQFF. In DNA, the CDR3 is TGTGCCAGTAGCTACCGGGACAGATACCTCCATGAGCAGTTCTTC. The V and J genes are TRBV19 and TRBJ2-5, with 7 bases fitting TRBD1. Near its end, the DNA agrees better with TRBJ2-1, so the J call may be wrong. Germline V gives CDR1 LNHDA, CDR2 SQIVND (reference sequence). The CDR3 runs to 15 residues.

The chain links TRBV10-3 to TRBJ1-5; D may be TRBD1 (5 bases). The germline gives CDR1 ENHRY, CDR2 SYGVKD. This CDR3 has 14 amino acids. V gave up 11 bases and J gave up 3 bases, with 17 bases separating them. CDR3 bases: TGTGCCTCCAGGGCTGAGTTGAACAATCAGCCCCAGCATTTT. This sequence encodes CASRAELNNQPQHF.

With regard to this clonotype: The CDR3 carries no conserved terminal phenylalanine or tryptophan, so it likely arises from a read error. V is TRBV7-9 and J is TRBJ2-5; D gene unclear. This CDR3 spans 14 amino acids. CDR1 SEHNR and CDR2 FQNEAQ come from the germline V gene (reference sequence). V was trimmed by 5 bases and J by 5 bases, leaving 15 bases between them. CDR3 in amino acids: CASSVYGEAETQYL. CDR3 DNA: TGTGCCAGCAGCGTCTACGGTGAGGCGGAGACCCAGTACCTC.

This clonotype was observed at least ten times. The chain carries TRBV6-5 and TRBJ1-1; 9 nucleotides agree with TRBD1. V lost 5 bases to trimming and J lost 3 bases; unmatched junction nucleotides: 13. CDR3 size: 17 residues. Germline V gene sequence: CDR1 MNHEY, CDR2 SVGAGI. The CDR3 here is CASSLTWDRASDTEAFF. In nucleotides, the CDR3 is TGTGCCAGCAGTCTTACGTGGGACAGGGCTTCGGACACTGAAGCTTTCTTT.

There are many counts of this clonotype. The V gene is TRBV10-3, the J gene TRBJ1-4; D perhaps matches TRBD1 (5 bases). V lost 0 bases and J lost 4, with 9 bases in between. CDR3 length: 15 amino acids. Germline CDR1 ENHRY, CDR2 SYGVKD. DNA of the CDR3: TGTGCCATCAGTGAGTCAGGGACTTTTAATGAAAAACTGTTTTTT. As protein: CAISESGTFNEKLFF.

This clonotype was observed at least ten times. This rearrangement joins TRBV7-2 to TRBJ2-2; no clear D gene. Germline CDR1 reads SGHTA; CDR2 reads FQGNSA. V was pared by 7 bases and J by 0 bases, with 9 bases between. CDR3 length: 14 amino acids. The CDR3 DNA reads TGTGCCAGCAACAAATGGGCGAACACCGGGGAGCTGTTTTTT. Translated, it gives CASNKWANTGELFF.

This clonotype was found many times. The gene calls are TRBV24-1 and TRBJ2-5, with 8 bases fitting TRBD2. CDR3 length: 14 amino acids. Trimming removed 2 bases from V and 4 bases from J; junction bases left unmatched: 2. Germline-derived CDR1 and CDR2 are KGHDR and SFDVKD. The CDR3 spells CATSDSAGGETQYF. DNA of the CDR3: TGTGCCACCAGTGATTCGGCGGGAGGAGAGACCCAGTACTTC.

This clonotype was detected ten times or more. V usage is TRBV7-8 and J usage is TRBJ1-2; D remains unclear. The V gene lost 5 bases and the J gene lost 8 bases, with 15 bases spanning the gap. Germline loops: CDR1 SGHVS, CDR2 FQNEAQ. This CDR3 spans 13 amino acids. The CDR3 is CASSHLVFGGYTF. The CDR3 coding sequence is TGTGCCAGCAGCCATTTAGTATTCGGAGGCTACACCTTC. Full variable domain (rest looked up from reference TRBV7-8 and TRBJ1-2): GAGVSQSPRYKVAKRGQDVALRCDPISGHVSLFWYQQALGQGPEFLTYFQNEAQLDKSGLPSDRFFAERPEGSVSTLKIQRTQQEDSAVYLCASSHLVFGGYTFGSGTRLTVV.

This clonotype has just a few counts. A read error may account for a junction end that differs from germline. J is TRBJ2-3 and V is TRBV5-1, with D maybe TRBD2 (6 bases). CDR3 length equals 15 residues. The germline V gene encodes CDR1 SGHRS and CDR2 YFSETQ. CDR3 DNA sequence: TGCGCCAGCCGCTTCACTAGCTCCTTCACAGATACGCAGTATTTT. This codes for CASRFTSSFTDTQYF.

This clonotype has ten or more counts. The chain links TRBV4-1 to TRBJ2-7; 8 nucleotides align to TRBD2. Germline V lookup: CDR1 MGHRA, CDR2 YSYEKL. The trim removed 7 bases at V and 1 base at J, leaving 12 bases unmatched. This CDR3 is built from 16 residues. CDR3 residues: CASNELAVVDSYEQYF. CDR3 bases: TGCGCCAGCAACGAACTAGCGGTAGTGGATTCCTACGAGCAGTACTTC.

This clonotype showed up many times. The chain has TRBV7-9 and TRBJ2-1, with TRBD1 matching 11 bases. The junction had 4 bases not matched to a gene; V was cut back by 2 bases and J by 7 bases. Looked up from germline, CDR1 is SEHNR and CDR2 is FQNEAQ (reference sequence). The CDR3 has 15 residues. The CDR3 sequence: CASSLMGTGGNEQFF. The CDR3 DNA reads as TGTGCCAGCAGCTTAATGGGGACAGGGGGAAATGAGCAGTTCTTC.

V and J are TRBV5-6 and TRBJ1-5; 7 bases are a match to TRBD1. V lost 3 bases to trimming and J lost 2 bases; unmatched junction nucleotides: 11. The CDR3 covers 17 residues. From germline, CDR1 is SGHDT and CDR2 YYEEEE. The CDR3 DNA reads TGTGCCAGCAGCTCGGACCAACAGGGGATCGGCAATCAGCCCCAGCATTTT. Its translation is CASSSDQQGIGNQPQHF.

This clonotype was detected many times. The chain links TRBV7-6 to TRBJ2-7; tentatively, D is TRBD1 or TRBD2 (6 bases each). Germline values: CDR1 SGHVS, CDR2 FNYEAQ. This CDR3 has 15 residues. V lost 5 bases, J lost 5 bases, and 19 bases lay in between. The CDR3 reads CASSHPGAEFDEQYF. The CDR3 DNA follows: TGTGCCAGCAGCCATCCGGGGGCGGAGTTCGACGAGCAGTACTTC.

Points on this clonotype: At one end, the junction sequence differs from germline, possibly due to a read error. The genes are TRBV4-1 and TRBJ2-7; D gene uncertain. Germline-derived CDR1 and CDR2 are MGHRA and YSYEKL. The CDR3 has 14 residues. Written as DNA, the CDR3 is TGTGCCAGCAGCCAAGCGCAGGATCACTACGAGCAGTACTTC. Protein: CASSQAQDHYEQYF.

J is TRBJ2-7 and V is TRBV9; 7 positions match TRBD2. Per the germline V gene, CDR1 is SGDLS and CDR2 is YYNGEE. The CDR3 contains 16 residues. Losses at the gene ends were 4 bases for V and 3 bases for J; bases not matched to a gene: 13. The CDR3 DNA reads as TGTGCCAGCAGCCCCCGCCGGGGGGAAGGCAGCTACGAGCAGTACTTC. Its translation: CASSPRRGEGSYEQYF.

The rearrangement uses TRBV29-1 and TRBJ1-2; TRBD1 aligns across 9 bases. Germline trimming cut 8 bases from V and 9 bases from J; bases unmatched to any gene: 7. CDR1 and CDR2 (germline): SQVTM, ANQGSEA. The CDR3 has 11 residues. The CDR3, as DNA: TGCAGCTTCCGGGACAGGGAAAGCTACACCTTC. Protein product: CSFRDRESYTF.

At least ten counts were recorded for this clonotype. J is TRBJ2-7 and V is TRBV9; TRBD2 matches at 7 bases. The CDR3 is 14 residues long. Germline V lookup: CDR1 SGDLS, CDR2 YYNGEE. Unmatched junction bases numbered 5, after V lost 4 bases and J lost 1 base. The CDR3 nucleotides read TGTGCCAGCAGCATAGGACTAGAGTCCTACGAGCAGTACTTC. Translating gives CASSIGLESYEQYF.

This rearrangement joins TRBV7-2 to TRBJ2-1; TRBD2 matches 9 bases. CDR1 and CDR2 (germline): SGHTA, FQGNSA. This CDR3 has 14 residues. With 3 bases clipped from V and 7 bases from J, the junction kept 4 bases outside the gene matches. This CDR3 reads CASSFSGRENEQFF. In DNA form, the CDR3 reads TGTGCCAGCAGCTTTAGCGGGAGAGAGAATGAGCAGTTCTTC.

This clonotype was seen a single time. The chain recombines TRBV15 with TRBJ2-7, with 7 nucleotides matching TRBD2. CDR3 length: 16 residues. V lost 0 bases and J lost 3; bases outside the gene matches: 8. Germline V gene lookup returns CDR1 LNHNV and CDR2 YYDKDF (reference sequence). Here the CDR3 DNA reads TGTGCCACCAGCAGAGACTTTATGGGGAGGGGCTACGAGCAGTACTTC. Translated: CATSRDFMGRGYEQYF.

This rearrangement joins TRBV12-3 or TRBV12-4 to TRBJ1-4; maybe TRBD1 (6 bases). The CDR3 loop spans 15 amino acids. Deletions cut 3 bases from V and 8 bases from J, with 16 bases between. The CDR3 DNA follows: TGTGCCAGCAGTTTGACACAGGGTCAAAGCGAAAAACTGTTTTTT. It codes for CASSLTQGQSEKLFF.

This clonotype was recorded many times. The chain links TRBV13 to TRBJ1-2, with D unclear. The CDR3 covers 12 residues. The germline gives CDR1 PRHDT, CDR2 FYEKMQ (reference sequence). Trimming removed 3 bases at V and 10 bases at J, with 12 bases between. The CDR3 sequence: CASSFQDDFYTF. DNA for the CDR3: TGTGCCAGCAGCTTTCAAGACGACTTCTACACCTTC.

Notes on this clonotype: A much larger clone differs from this one at a single base, so this may be a read error. J is TRBJ2-7 and V is TRBV2, with D hard to call. Trimming removed 5 bases from V and 9 bases from J, with 23 bases in between. The germline CDR1 and CDR2 sequences are SNHLY and FYNNEI. CDR3 length equals 15 residues. DNA for the CDR3: TGTGCCAGCAGTTTACGTCCCTCAACCCGCCACGGGCAGTACTTC. This translates into CASSLRPSTRHGQYF.

The rearrangement joins TRBV9 to TRBJ1-6; weak D call: TRBD1 (5 bases). Trimming shortened V by 1 base and J by 8 bases, and 13 bases separated the two germline ends. Germline V lookup: CDR1 SGDLS, CDR2 YYNGEE. The CDR3 has 15 residues. The CDR3 spells CASSVSRELDSPLHF. CDR3 in DNA: TGTGCCAGCAGCGTATCCAGGGAATTAGATTCACCCCTCCACTTT.

Worth noting for this clonotype: Possible read error: a much larger clone is one base away. This chain connects TRBV7-2 to TRBJ1-5; possible D gene TRBD1, 6 bases. CDR3 size: 17 residues. The germline V gene has CDR1 SGHTA and CDR2 FQGNSA. CDR3: CASSSRFPSGENQPKHF. CDR3 DNA: TGCGCCAGCAGCTCCCGTTTCCCTTCAGGGGAGAATCAGCCCAAGCATTTT.

This clonotype showed up many times. The J gene is TRBJ1-6, the V gene TRBV4-2; 9 positions match TRBD1. Germline V gives CDR1 LGHNA, CDR2 YNFKEQ. V shed 3 bases, J shed 10 bases, and the junction held 7 bases outside the gene matches. CDR3 length: 15 amino acids. The CDR3 DNA reads as TGTGCCAGCAGCCAGCCCGGGACAGGGAACTCACCCCTCCACTTT. This codes for CASSQPGTGNSPLHF.

This chain uses TRBV10-3 with TRBJ2-5; D unresolved. Trimming left V 2 bases short and J 1 base short, with 14 bases between. CDR3 length equals 16 residues. Germline CDR1 reads ENHRY; CDR2 reads SYGVKD. The DNA of the CDR3 is TGTGCCATCAGTGAGGGATCGGCCGGGCTCCAAGAGACCCAGTACTTC. This sequence encodes CAISEGSAGLQETQYF.